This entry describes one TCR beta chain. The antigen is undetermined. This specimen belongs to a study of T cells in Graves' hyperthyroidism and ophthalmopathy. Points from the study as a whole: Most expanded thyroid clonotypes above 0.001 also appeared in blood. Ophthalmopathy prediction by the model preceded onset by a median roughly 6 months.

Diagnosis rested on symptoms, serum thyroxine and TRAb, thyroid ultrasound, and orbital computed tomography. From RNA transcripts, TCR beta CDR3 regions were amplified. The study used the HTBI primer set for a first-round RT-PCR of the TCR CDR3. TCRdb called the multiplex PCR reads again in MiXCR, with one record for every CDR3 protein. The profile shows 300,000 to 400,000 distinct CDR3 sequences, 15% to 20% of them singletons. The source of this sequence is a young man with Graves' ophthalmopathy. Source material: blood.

DNA of the CDR3: TGTGCCAGCTCACCCAGTCAGGGTACGAACACTGAAGCTTTCTTT. As protein: CASSPSQGTNTEAFF. The chain carries TRBV18 and TRBJ1-1, with D possibly TRBD1 on 5 matching bases. The CDR3 loop spans 15 amino acids. Germline V gene lookup returns CDR1 KGHSH and CDR2 LQKENI. Trimming pared 3 bases from V and 1 base from J, leaving 12 bases between. Full variable domain (missing parts from reference TRBV18 and TRBJ1-1): NAGVMQNPRHLVRRRGQEARLRCSPMKGHSHVYWYRQLPEEGLKFMVYLQKENIIDESGMPKERFSAEFPKEGPSILRIQQVVRGDSAAYFCASSPSQGTNTEAFFGQGTRLTVV.